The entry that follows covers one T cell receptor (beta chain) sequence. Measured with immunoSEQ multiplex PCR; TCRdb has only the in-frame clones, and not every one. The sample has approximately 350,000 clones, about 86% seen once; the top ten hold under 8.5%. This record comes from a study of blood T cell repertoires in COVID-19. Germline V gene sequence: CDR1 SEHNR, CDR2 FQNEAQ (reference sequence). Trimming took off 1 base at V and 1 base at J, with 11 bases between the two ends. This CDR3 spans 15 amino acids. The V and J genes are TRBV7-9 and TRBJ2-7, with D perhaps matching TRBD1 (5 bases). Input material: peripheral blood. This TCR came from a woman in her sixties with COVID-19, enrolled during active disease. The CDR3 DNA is TGTGCCAGCAGCTTAGGCAGGGCTTCTTCCTACGAGCAGTACTTC. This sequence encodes CASSLGRASSYEQYF.